This record concerns one T cell receptor (beta chain) sequence. Its specificity is unknown. The V gene lost 8 bases and the J gene lost 5 bases, with 13 bases spanning the gap. Germline values: CDR1 SGHTA, CDR2 FQGTGA. The CDR3 has 14 amino acids. Constant-segment-primed 5'RACE gave TCR alpha and TCR beta cDNA libraries with sample barcodes and UMIs. TCRdb passed the 5' RACE reads through MiXCR, listing each CDR3 protein once. The repertoire holds hundreds of thousands of distinct CDR3 sequences, with over 15% as singletons. This record belongs to a study of T-cell memory formation after mild COVID-19. General study findings and limits: Contracting clones, day 15 to 85, had balanced CD4/CD8, and later expanders favored CD4+.

The TCR was taken from a man younger than 35 who had mild COVID-19 (a few samples of this study predate the infection). Cell type and time point are not known. J is TRBJ2-6 and V is TRBV7-3; tentatively, D is TRBD2 (5 bases). Sequenced input: PBMCs or a T cell subset sorted from them (not recorded which). This CDR3 reads CASPEGTWANVLTF. CDR3 DNA sequence: TGTGCCAGCCCCGAGGGAACTTGGGCCAACGTCCTGACTTTC.